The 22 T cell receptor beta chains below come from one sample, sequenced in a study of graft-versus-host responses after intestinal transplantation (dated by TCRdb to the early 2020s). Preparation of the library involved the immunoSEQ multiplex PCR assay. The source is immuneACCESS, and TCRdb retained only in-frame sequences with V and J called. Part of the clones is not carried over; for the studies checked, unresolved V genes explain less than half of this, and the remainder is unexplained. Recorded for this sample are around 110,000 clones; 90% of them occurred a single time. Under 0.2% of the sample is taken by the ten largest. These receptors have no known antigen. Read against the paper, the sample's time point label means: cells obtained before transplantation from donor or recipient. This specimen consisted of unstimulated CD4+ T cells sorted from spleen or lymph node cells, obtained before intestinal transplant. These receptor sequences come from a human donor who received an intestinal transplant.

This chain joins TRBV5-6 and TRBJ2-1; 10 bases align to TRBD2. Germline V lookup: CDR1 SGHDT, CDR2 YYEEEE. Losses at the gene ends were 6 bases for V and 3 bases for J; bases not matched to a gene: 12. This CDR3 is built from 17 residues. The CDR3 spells CASNPPLGTSVYNEQFF. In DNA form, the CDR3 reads TGTGCCAGCAACCCCCCGCTCGGGACTAGCGTCTACAATGAGCAGTTCTTC.

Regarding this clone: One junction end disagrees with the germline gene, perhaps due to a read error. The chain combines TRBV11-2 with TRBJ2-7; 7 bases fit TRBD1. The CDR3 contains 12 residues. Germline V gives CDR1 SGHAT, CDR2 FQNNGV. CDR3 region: CASSDSRGQQVF. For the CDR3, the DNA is TGTGCCAGCAGCGACTCGAGGGGACAGCAAGTTTTC.

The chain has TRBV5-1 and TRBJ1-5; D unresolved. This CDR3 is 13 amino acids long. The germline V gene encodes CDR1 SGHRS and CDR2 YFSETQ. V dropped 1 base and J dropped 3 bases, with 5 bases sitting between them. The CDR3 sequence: CASSLYPNQPQHF. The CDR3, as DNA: TGCGCCAGCAGCTTGTATCCCAATCAGCCCCAGCATTTT.

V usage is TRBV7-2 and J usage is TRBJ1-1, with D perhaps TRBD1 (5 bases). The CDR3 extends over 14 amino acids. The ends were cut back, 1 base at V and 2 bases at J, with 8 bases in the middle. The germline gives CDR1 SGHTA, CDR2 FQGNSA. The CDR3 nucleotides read TGTGCCAGCAGCTTAGGACAGCTAAACACTGAAGCTTTCTTT. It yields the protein CASSLGQLNTEAFF. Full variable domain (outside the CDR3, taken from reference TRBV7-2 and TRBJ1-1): GAGVSQSPSNKVTEKGKDVELRCDPISGHTALYWYRQSLGQGLEFLIYFQGNSAPDKSGLPSDRFSAERTGGSVSTLTIQRTQQEDSAVYLCASSLGQLNTEAFFGQGTRLTVV.

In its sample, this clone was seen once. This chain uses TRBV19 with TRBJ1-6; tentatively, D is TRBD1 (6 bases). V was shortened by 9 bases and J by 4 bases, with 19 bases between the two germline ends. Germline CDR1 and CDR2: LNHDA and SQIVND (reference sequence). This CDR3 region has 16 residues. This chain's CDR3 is CARGRGGPGYNSPLHF. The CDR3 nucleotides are TGTGCCAGGGGGAGGGGGGGGCCGGGGTATAATTCACCCCTCCACTTT.

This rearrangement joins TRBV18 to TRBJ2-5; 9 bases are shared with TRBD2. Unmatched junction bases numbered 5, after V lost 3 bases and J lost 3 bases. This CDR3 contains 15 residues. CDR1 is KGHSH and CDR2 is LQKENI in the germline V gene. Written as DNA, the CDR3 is TGTGCCAGCTCACCCCTGAGACTAGCGGAAGAGACCCAGTACTTC. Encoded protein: CASSPLRLAEETQYF.

The CDR3 nucleotides are TGTGCCAGCAGAGGAACAGGGGGCGTTGAAGCTTTCTTT. Amino acid sequence: CASRGTGGVEAFF. This chain connects TRBV6-5 to TRBJ1-1; 9 bases are shared with TRBD1. In germline, CDR1 is MNHEY, CDR2 SVGAGI. This CDR3 region has 13 residues. Germline trimming cut 6 bases from V and 7 bases from J; bases unmatched to any gene: 6.

The CDR3 region is CASSPGTSGNNEQFF. The CDR3 nucleotides read TGTGCCAGCAGTCCCGGGACTAGCGGAAACAATGAGCAGTTCTTC. The chain has TRBV6-5 and TRBJ2-1, with 11 bases matching TRBD2. Germline V gene lookup returns CDR1 MNHEY and CDR2 SVGAGI. Unmatched junction bases numbered 5, after V lost 5 bases and J lost 5 bases. This CDR3 contains 15 residues.

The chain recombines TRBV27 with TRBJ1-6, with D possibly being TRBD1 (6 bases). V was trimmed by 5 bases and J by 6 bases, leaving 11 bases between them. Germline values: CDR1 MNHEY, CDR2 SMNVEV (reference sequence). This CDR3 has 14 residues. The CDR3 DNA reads TGTGCCAGCAGTAAAGGGGGGGGTAATTCACCCCTCCACTTT. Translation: CASSKGGGNSPLHF.

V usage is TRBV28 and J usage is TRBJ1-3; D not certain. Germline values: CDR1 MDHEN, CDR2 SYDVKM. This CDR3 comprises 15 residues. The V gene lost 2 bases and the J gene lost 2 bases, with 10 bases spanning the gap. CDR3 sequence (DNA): TGTGCCAGCAGTTTAGGTGGTAGAGCTGGAAACACCATATATTTT. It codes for CASSLGGRAGNTIYF.

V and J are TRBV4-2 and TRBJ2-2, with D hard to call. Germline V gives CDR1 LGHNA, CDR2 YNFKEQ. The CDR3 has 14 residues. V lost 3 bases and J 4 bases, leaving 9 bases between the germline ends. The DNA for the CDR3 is TGTGCCAGCAGCCAGGTATTACTCACCGGGGAGCTGTTTTTT. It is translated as CASSQVLLTGELFF.

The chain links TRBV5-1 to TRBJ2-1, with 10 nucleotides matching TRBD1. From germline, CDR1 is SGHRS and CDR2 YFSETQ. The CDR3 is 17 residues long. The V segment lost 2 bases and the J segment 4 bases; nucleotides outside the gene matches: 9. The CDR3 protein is CASSLGQGVPLYNEQFF. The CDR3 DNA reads TGCGCCAGCAGCTTAGGACAGGGGGTCCCTTTATACAATGAGCAGTTCTTC. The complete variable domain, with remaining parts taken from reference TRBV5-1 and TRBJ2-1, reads KAGVTQTPRYLIKTRGQQVTLSCSPISGHRSVSWYQQTPGQGLQFLFEYFSETQRNKGNFPGRFSGRQFSNSRSEMNVSTLELGDSALYLCASSLGQGVPLYNEQFFGPGTRLTVL.

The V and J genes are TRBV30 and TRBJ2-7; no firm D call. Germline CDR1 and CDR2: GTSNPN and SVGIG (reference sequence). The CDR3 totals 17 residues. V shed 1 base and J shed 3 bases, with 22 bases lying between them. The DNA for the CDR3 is TGTGCCTGGAGTGGCCACGGGTCGGCCCTTCGGCGCTACGAGCAGTACTTC. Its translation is CAWSGHGSALRRYEQYF.

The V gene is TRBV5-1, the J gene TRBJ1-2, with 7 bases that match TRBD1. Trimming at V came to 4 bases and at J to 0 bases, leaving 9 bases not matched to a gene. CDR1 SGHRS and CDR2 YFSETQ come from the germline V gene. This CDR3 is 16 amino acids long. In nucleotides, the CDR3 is TGCGCCAGCAGCCCCGGGACAGCCCTCACTAACTATGGCTACACCTTC. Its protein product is CASSPGTALTNYGYTF.

CDR3 sequence: CAVSRASSYEQYF. In DNA form, the CDR3 reads TGTGCCGTCTCCAGGGCTAGCTCCTACGAGCAGTACTTC. The chain uses TRBV30 and TRBJ2-7; possibly TRBD1 for D (5 bases). The CDR3 length is 13 residues. Deletions cut 8 bases from V and 0 bases from J, with 14 bases between. Germline lookup yields CDR1 GTSNPN and CDR2 SVGIG (reference sequence).

The CDR3: CASRPTSGRRNEQFF. The CDR3 coding sequence is TGCGCCAGCAGGCCGACTAGCGGGAGGAGGAATGAGCAGTTCTTC. The chain employs TRBV5-1 and TRBJ2-1; TRBD2 matches 13 bases. Germline V lookup: CDR1 SGHRS, CDR2 YFSETQ. V dropped 5 bases and J dropped 7; count of bases not matched to a gene: 6. This CDR3 comprises 15 residues. The full variable domain, rest sourced from reference TRBV5-1 and TRBJ2-1, is KAGVTQTPRYLIKTRGQQVTLSCSPISGHRSVSWYQQTPGQGLQFLFEYFSETQRNKGNFPGRFSGRQFSNSRSEMNVSTLELGDSALYLCASRPTSGRRNEQFFGPGTRLTVL.

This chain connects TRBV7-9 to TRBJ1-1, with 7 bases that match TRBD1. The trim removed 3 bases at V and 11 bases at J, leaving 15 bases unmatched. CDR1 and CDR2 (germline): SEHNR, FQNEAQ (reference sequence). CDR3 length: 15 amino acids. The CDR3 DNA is TGTGCCAGCAGCTTTACCCAGTTGTCGACAGGGTCGGCTTTCTTT. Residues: CASSFTQLSTGSAFF.

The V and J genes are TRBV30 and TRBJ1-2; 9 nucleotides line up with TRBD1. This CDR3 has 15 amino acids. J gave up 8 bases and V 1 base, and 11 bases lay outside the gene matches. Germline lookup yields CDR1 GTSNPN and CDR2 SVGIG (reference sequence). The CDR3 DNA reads TGTGCCTGGAGTGCCCCCGGGACAGGGAGTCGGGGCTACACCTTC. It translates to CAWSAPGTGSRGYTF.

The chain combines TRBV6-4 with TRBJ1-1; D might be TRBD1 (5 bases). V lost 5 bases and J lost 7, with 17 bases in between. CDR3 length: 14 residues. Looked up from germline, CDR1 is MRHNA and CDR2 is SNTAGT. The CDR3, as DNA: TGTGCCAGCAGTCCGGTCCTCGGGGGGGATGAAGCTTTCTTT. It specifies CASSPVLGGDEAFF.

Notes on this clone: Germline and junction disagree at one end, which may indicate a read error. The CDR3, as DNA: TGCGCCAGCAGCCACAACACCGGGAAGCTGTTTTTT. This translates into CASSHNTGKLFF. V is TRBV4-3 and J is TRBJ2-2; D perhaps matches TRBD2 (5 bases). Looked up from germline, CDR1 is LGHNA and CDR2 is YSLEER. The CDR3 is 12 amino acids.

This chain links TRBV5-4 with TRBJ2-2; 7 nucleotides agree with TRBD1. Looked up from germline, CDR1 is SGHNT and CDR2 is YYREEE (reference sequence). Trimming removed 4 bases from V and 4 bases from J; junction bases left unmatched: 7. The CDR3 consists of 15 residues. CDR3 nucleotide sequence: TGTGCCAGCAGCCGAGACAGGGTGCGCACCGGGGAGCTGTTTTTT. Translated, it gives CASSRDRVRTGELFF.

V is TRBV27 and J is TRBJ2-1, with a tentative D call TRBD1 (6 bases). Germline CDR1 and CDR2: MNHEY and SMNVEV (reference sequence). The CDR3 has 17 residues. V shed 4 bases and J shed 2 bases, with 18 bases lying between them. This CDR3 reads CASSSGWVGAPYNEQFF. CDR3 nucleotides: TGTGCCAGCAGTTCGGGATGGGTGGGGGCCCCCTACAATGAGCAGTTCTTC.